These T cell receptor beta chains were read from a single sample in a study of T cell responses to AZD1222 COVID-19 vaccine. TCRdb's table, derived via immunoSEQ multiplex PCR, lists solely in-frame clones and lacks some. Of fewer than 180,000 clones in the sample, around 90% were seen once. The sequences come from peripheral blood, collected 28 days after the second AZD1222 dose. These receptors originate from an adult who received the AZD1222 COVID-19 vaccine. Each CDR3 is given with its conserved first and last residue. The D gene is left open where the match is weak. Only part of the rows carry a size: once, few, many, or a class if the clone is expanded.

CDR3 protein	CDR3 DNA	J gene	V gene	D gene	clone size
CASSRGTSGRAGNEQFF	TGTGCCAGCAGCCGCGGGACTAGCGGGAGGGCCGGCAATGAGCAGTTCTTC	TRBJ2-1	TRBV13	TRBD2	once
CASSYKGTDTQYF	TGTGCCAGTAGTTATAAGGGGACAGATACGCAGTATTTT	TRBJ2-3	TRBV19	NA	NA
CASSPRNTEAFF	TGTGCCAGCAGCCCCAGGAACACTGAAGCTTTCTTT	TRBJ1-1	TRBV5-5	NA	NA
CASSVVGTGELFF	TGTGCCAGCAGCGTAGTTGGAACCGGGGAGCTGTTTTTT	TRBJ2-2	TRBV9	NA	NA
CASSLDRIYGYTF	TGTGCCAGCAGCCTCGACAGGATCTATGGCTACACCTTC	TRBJ1-2	TRBV7-8	NA	NA
CASSLDRGDTEAFF	TGTGCCAGCAGCTTAGACAGGGGGGACACTGAAGCTTTCTTT	TRBJ1-1	TRBV11-3	TRBD1	NA
CASSPGLAVSTDTQYF	TGTGCCAGCAGCCCCGGACTAGCGGTTAGCACAGATACGCAGTATTTT	TRBJ2-3	TRBV5-4	TRBD2	NA
CATSSLRDIPSLYYF	TGTGCCACCAGCAGTCTCCGGGATATCCCAAGTCTGTATTACTTC	TRBJ2-7	TRBV15	NA	once
CASSDRVNEKLFF	TGTGCCAGCAGCGACAGGGTTAATGAAAAACTGTTTTTT	TRBJ1-4	TRBV3-1/TRBV3-2	TRBD1	NA
CATSDFSQETQYF	TGTGCCACCAGTGATTTTTCCCAAGAGACCCAGTACTTC	TRBJ2-5	TRBV24-1	NA	once
CSVMGQTYTEAFF	TGCAGCGTCATGGGACAGACTTACACTGAAGCTTTCTTT	TRBJ1-1	TRBV29-1	TRBD1	few
CASRRDRGSFEAFF	TGTGCCAGCAGGAGGGACAGGGGGAGTTTTGAAGCTTTCTTT	TRBJ1-1	TRBV27	TRBD1	NA
CASNPGQAPYEQYF	TGTGCCAGCAACCCTGGACAGGCCCCCTACGAGCAGTACTTC	TRBJ2-7	TRBV28	TRBD1	NA
CASSLGSSGGADTQYF	TGTGCCAGCAGCTTAGGATCTAGCGGGGGTGCGGATACGCAGTATTTT	TRBJ2-3	TRBV7-9	TRBD2	NA
CASSYGGDRRYEQYF	TGTGCCAGCAGTTACGGTGGGGACCGACGCTACGAGCAGTACTTC	TRBJ2-7	TRBV6-2/TRBV6-3	NA	NA
CASSLSQGLPNTEAFF	TGTGCCAGCAGTTTATCGCAGGGGCTACCGAACACTGAAGCTTTCTTT	TRBJ1-1	TRBV28	NA	NA
CASRVTSGSNEQFF	TGTGCCAGCAGAGTGACTAGCGGGAGTAATGAGCAGTTCTTC	TRBJ2-1	TRBV11-3	TRBD2	once
CASSRTRQETQYF	TGTGCCAGCAGCCGGACTCGCCAAGAGACCCAGTACTTC	TRBJ2-5	TRBV9	NA	NA
CAWSLQGDTEAFF	TGTGCCTGGAGCCTCCAGGGCGACACTGAAGCTTTCTTT	TRBJ1-1	TRBV30	NA	NA
CASTLDTGQNTEAFF	TGTGCCAGCACCTTGGACACTGGGCAGAACACTGAAGCTTTCTTT	TRBJ1-1	TRBV2	NA	NA
CASRTGWDTEAFF	TGTGCCAGCCGGACTGGCTGGGACACTGAAGCTTTCTTT	TRBJ1-1	TRBV19	NA	NA
CASSQDWARLGGSREQFF	TGTGCCAGCAGCCAAGATTGGGCCAGACTAGGGGGGTCGAGGGAGCAGTTCTTC	TRBJ2-1	TRBV4-2	NA	NA
CASSENSPLHF	TGTGCCAGCAGTGAGAACTCACCCCTCCACTTT	TRBJ1-6	TRBV6-1	NA	NA
CASSELGRGNTGELFF	TGTGCCAGCAGTGAACTGGGACGTGGGAACACCGGGGAGCTGTTTTTT	TRBJ2-2	TRBV6-1	NA	NA
CARSGPTGMAPYEQYF	TGTGCCAGAAGCGGCCCGACAGGGATGGCCCCCTACGAGCAGTACTTC	TRBJ2-7	TRBV5-3	TRBD1	NA
CSASGGTASYNEQFF	TGCAGTGCTAGTGGGGGGACGGCATCCTACAATGAGCAGTTCTTC	TRBJ2-1	TRBV20-1	NA	NA
CASSQYRGSSYEQYF	TGCGCCAGCAGCCAATATCGCGGGAGCTCCTACGAGCAGTACTTC	TRBJ2-7	TRBV4-1	TRBD2	NA
CASSYRTGEGETQYF	TGTGCCAGCAGCTATCGGACAGGGGAGGGAGAGACCCAGTACTTC	TRBJ2-5	TRBV6-5	TRBD1	once
CASSYSGATGEQYF	TGTGCCAGCAGTTACTCTGGGGCTACGGGGGAGCAGTACTTC	TRBJ2-7	TRBV6-6	NA	few
CASSYRVSYNEQFF	TGTGCCAGCAGCTACAGGGTCTCCTACAATGAGCAGTTCTTC	TRBJ2-1	TRBV7-2	NA	NA
CASSSGTRQGRLTEAFF	TGTGCCAGTAGTTCGGGAACCAGACAGGGGAGGTTGACTGAAGCTTTCTTT	TRBJ1-1	TRBV19	TRBD1	few
CASSLAGWATDTQYF	TGTGCCAGCAGCTTGGCGGGTTGGGCCACAGATACGCAGTATTTT	TRBJ2-3	TRBV5-6	NA	NA
CASSSQGSYEQYF	TGTGCCAGCAGTAGCCAGGGTTCCTACGAGCAGTACTTC	TRBJ2-7	TRBV6-5	NA	NA
CASSARVSSYEQYF	TGTGCCAGCAGCGCCCGGGTGAGCTCCTACGAGCAGTACTTC	TRBJ2-7	TRBV7-2	NA	NA
CASTGWRDRYNEQFF	TGTGCCAGTACAGGGTGGCGGGATCGGTACAATGAGCAGTTCTTC	TRBJ2-1	TRBV19	NA	NA
CASRRTNEQFF	TGCGCCAGCAGGCGGACTAATGAGCAGTTCTTC	TRBJ2-1	TRBV10-1	NA	NA
CASSLNTGELFF	TGTGCCAGCAGTTTAAACACCGGGGAGCTGTTTTTT	TRBJ2-2	TRBV12-3/TRBV12-4	NA	NA